These T cell receptor beta chains were read from a single sample in a study of blood T cells in healthy people across ages. TCRdb re-analysed the 5' RACE reads in MiXCR, keeping a single row per CDR3 protein. This sample has around 1,000,000 distinct CDR3 sequences; under 30% occur once, and the top ten carry approximately 0.79%. These data were likewise used in another study, on T cells of mothers and their children.

The sequenced material came from blood. These receptors came from a girl aged 2 to 10 in good health. Both conserved end residues are part of each CDR3. D genes are given only for firm matches. Size is omitted from some rows. Given values are once, few, many or a class for expanded clones.

j_call | d_call | clone_size | v_call | cdr3_nt | cdr3_aa
TRBJ2-5 | TRBD1 | once | TRBV7-2 | TGTGCCAGCAGCGTTCCGGGACAGGGGTGGGAGACCCAGTACTTC | CASSVPGQGWETQYF
TRBJ2-1 | TRBD2 | few | TRBV12-3/TRBV12-4 | TGTGCCAGCAGTTTATGGTCTAGCGGGTCTGATGAGCAGTTCTTC | CASSLWSSGSDEQFF
TRBJ2-5 | - | - | TRBV11-2 | TGTGCCAGCAGCTTAAGAACGATGGCGGAGACCCAGTACTTC | CASSLRTMAETQYF
TRBJ2-5 | TRBD2 | - | TRBV4-3 | TGCGCCAGCAGCCTAGGGGTCGGGGACTACGGGCAGTACTTC | CASSLGVGDYGQYF
TRBJ2-2 | - | few | TRBV29-1 | TGCAGCGTTGAAGTCAGAGGGTCCGGGGAGCTGTTTTTT | CSVEVRGSGELFF
TRBJ1-3 | TRBD1 | few | TRBV10-3 | TGTGCCATCAGAGACCGGACAGGGACCTCTGGAAACACCATATATTTT | CAIRDRTGTSGNTIYF
TRBJ1-3 | - | - | TRBV20-1 | TGCAGTGCCCTGACATATCTCGGAAACACCATATATTTT | CSALTYLGNTIYF
TRBJ2-3 | TRBD2 | few | TRBV7-2 | TGTGCCAGCAGCTTAGTAAGGGGACTAGCGATTGATACGCAGTATTTT | CASSLVRGLAIDTQYF
TRBJ2-1 | - | - | TRBV6-5 | TGTGCCAGCGCTCAGAGCTCCTACAATGAGCAGTTCTTC | CASAQSSYNEQFF
TRBJ2-7 | - | - | TRBV6-1 | TGTGCCAGCAGTGAAGGTACTCCCGCCTACGAGCAGTACTTC | CASSEGTPAYEQYF
TRBJ2-3 | - | few | TRBV12-5 | TGTGCTAGTGGTCTTAGTACTCTAGCCGAAACGCAGTATTTT | CASGLSTLAETQYF
TRBJ2-5 | - | few | TRBV29-1 | TGCAGCGTTGAAATCCAGACCAATGCACAAGAGACCCAGTACTTC | CSVEIQTNAQETQYF
TRBJ2-7 | - | few | TRBV5-1 | TGCGCCAGCAGCTTCACGGACAATCATTTTAGGCACGAGCAGTACTTC | CASSFTDNHFRHEQYF
TRBJ2-2 | - | many | TRBV20-1 | TGCAGTGCCCAGACAGAAAAGAACACCGGGGAGCTGTTTTTT | CSAQTEKNTGELFF
TRBJ2-2 | - | few | TRBV28 | TGTGCCAGCAGCCAGTACAGGGAGGCCGGGGAGCTGTTTTTT | CASSQYREAGELFF
TRBJ2-3 | TRBD1 | - | TRBV6-6 | TGTGCCAGCAGTTACTCCAGGGGGCAGTACACAGATACGCAGTATTTT | CASSYSRGQYTDTQYF
TRBJ1-6 | - | few | TRBV24-1 | TGTGCCACCAGTGATTCGGACCAGGGAAGCCGGTCACCCCTCCACTTT | CATSDSDQGSRSPLHF
TRBJ1-3 | - | - | TRBV6-5 | TGTGCCAGCAGTACCCGGGTGGGGAACACCATATATTTT | CASSTRVGNTIYF
TRBJ2-7 | - | - | TRBV19 | TGTGCCAGTAGTATGGACCGGTTTGAGGAGCAGTACTTC | CASSMDRFEEQYF
TRBJ2-1 | - | few | TRBV12-3/TRBV12-4 | TGTGCCAGCACTCCCACTGGTGAGCGGGCCTACAATGAGCAGTTCTTC | CASTPTGERAYNEQFF
TRBJ1-4 | - | - | TRBV7-6 | TGTGCCAGCAGCTTTCACGGTGAAAAACTGTTTTTT | CASSFHGEKLFF
TRBJ2-1 | - | - | TRBV10-1 | TGCGCCAGCAGTGAGTCGGGCAGTGGGAATGAGCAGTTCTTC | CASSESGSGNEQFF